This T cell receptor (beta chain) emerged from a study of a mutant IDH1 vaccine in newly diagnosed glioma. For the study at large: The study started vaccination 4-6 weeks after radiotherapy alone, or with temozolomide cycles. Earlier care involved radiotherapy, temozolomide, or both, and the majority received both.

This table comes from immunoSEQ multiplex PCR, and its TCRdb copy is limited to in-frame clones, with some not included. The sample consists of 35,000 to 50,000 clones, roughly 80% of them appearing once. The CDR3 is 13 amino acids. CDR1 and CDR2 (germline): SGHVS, FQNEAQ. Trimming took off 5 bases at V and 5 bases at J, with 12 bases between the two ends. Points on this clone: Its antigen is still unknown.

Time point of the sample: week 23, last vaccination. Vaccination comprised doses that each held 300 ug of mutant IDH1 20-mer peptide, plus topical imiquimod. Each astrocytoma in the donors was new, WHO grade 3 or 4, IDH1-mutant and ATRX-lost. The TCR originated in a woman aged 18-29 years with glioma. Some clones in this sample may be carry-over from other donors' samples. The chain has TRBV7-8 and TRBJ2-5, with D tentatively TRBD1 or TRBD2 (5 bases each). The specimen was PBMCs, collected from a glioma patient whose treatment included an IDH1 peptide vaccine. The CDR3 DNA is TGTGCCAGCAGCCAAGGGACCGGGGAGACCCAGTACTTC. Translation: CASSQGTGETQYF. The variable domain in full, with the rest retrieved from reference TRBV7-8 and TRBJ2-5, is GAGVSQSPRYKVAKRGQDVALRCDPISGHVSLFWYQQALGQGPEFLTYFQNEAQLDKSGLPSDRFFAERPEGSVSTLKIQRTQQEDSAVYLCASSQGTGETQYFGPGTRLLVL.